Sequencing of this T cell receptor beta chain was carried out in a study of blood T cell repertoires in COVID-19. The J segment lost 7 bases and the V segment lost 4 bases, leaving 9 bases of the junction unmatched. Germline V gives CDR1 SGHRS, CDR2 YFSETQ. The CDR3 runs to 16 residues. The protocol was immunoSEQ multiplex PCR, while the TCRdb copy is restricted to in-frame clones and leaves out a portion. Among some 80,000 clones, around 86% were seen once, and the ten largest hold about 5%. The sample taken for sequencing was peripheral blood. The source of this sequence is a man in his fifties or sixties with active or convalescent COVID-19. This rearrangement joins TRBV5-1 to TRBJ2-1; 12 positions agree with TRBD2. CDR3: CASSTQASGGANEQFF. In DNA form, the CDR3 reads TGCGCCAGCAGCACCCAAGCTAGCGGGGGGGCAAATGAGCAGTTCTTC.